One sample yielded the 9 T cell receptor beta chains listed below, sequenced in a study of sequential checkpoint blockade in melanoma. Treatment indicated: randomized to nivolumab then ipilimumab (arm A) or the reverse (arm B). The method was immunoSEQ multiplex PCR; TCRdb's version includes in-frame clones alone and lacks a portion of them. Of fewer than 40,000 clones listed, approximately 91% are singletons. The material was CD8+ T cells sorted from blood (inferred from file names), obtained from a patient given nivolumab and ipilimumab in sequence. These receptors all come from a human donor with melanoma.

V gene TRBV2 combines with J gene TRBJ1-5; tentatively, D is TRBD1 (6 bases). The germline V gene encodes CDR1 SNHLY and CDR2 FYNNEI. The germline V and J ends were trimmed by 0 bases and 5 bases, with 11 bases remaining between them. The CDR3 contains 15 residues. For the CDR3, the DNA is TGTGCCAGCAGTGAAGCGACAGGTTCGGATCAGCCCCAGCATTTT. Translating it yields CASSEATGSDQPQHF.

This clone is a singleton in its sample. The chain links TRBV6-1 to TRBJ2-3, with 7 bases matching TRBD1. The CDR3 loop spans 16 amino acids. V shed 0 bases, J shed 1 base, and the junction held 4 bases outside the gene matches. Germline CDR1 MNHNS, CDR2 SASEGT. The CDR3 loop is CASSEAQGQGTDTQYF. CDR3 DNA: TGTGCCAGCAGTGAAGCACAGGGGCAGGGCACAGATACGCAGTATTTT.

The chain carries TRBV19 and TRBJ2-2; weak D call: TRBD1 (6 bases). CDR3 size: 14 residues. Between the trimmed V and J ends, which lost 3 bases and 5 bases, there was a span of 10 bases. Germline assignment: CDR1 LNHDA and CDR2 SQIVND (reference sequence). The CDR3 nucleotides read TGTGCCAGTAGTATCACAGGGAAAACCGGGGAGCTGTTTTTT. Its protein is CASSITGKTGELFF.

V gene TRBV4-3 combines with J gene TRBJ2-1; TRBD2 matches at 7 bases. This CDR3 is 14 amino acids long. CDR1 and CDR2 (germline): LGHNA, YSLEER. V lost 4 bases, J lost 6 bases, and 6 bases stayed unmatched. The CDR3 here is CASSPRAGVNEQFF. The CDR3 nucleotides are TGCGCCAGCAGCCCGCGGGCGGGAGTCAATGAGCAGTTCTTC.

This clone was counted a few times. The genes are TRBV19 and TRBJ1-5; TRBD1 is a possible D gene (5 bases). Germline values: CDR1 LNHDA, CDR2 SQIVND (reference sequence). The CDR3 has 15 amino acids. The V and J ends lost 4 bases and 0 bases respectively, with 10 bases between them. The CDR3 is CASSRQSYSNQPQHF. DNA for the CDR3: TGTGCCAGTAGTAGACAGTCTTATAGCAATCAGCCCCAGCATTTT.

This clone was picked up a small number of times. The genes are TRBV19 and TRBJ2-1; 9 bases are a match to TRBD1. Germline CDR1 and CDR2: LNHDA and SQIVND (reference sequence). The V and J ends lost 4 bases and 8 bases, in that order; junction bases with no gene match: 9. CDR3 length equals 15 residues. CDR3 amino acids: CASSNHGTGLDEQFF. CDR3 sequence (DNA): TGTGCCAGTAGTAACCACGGGACAGGGTTAGATGAGCAGTTCTTC. The full variable domain, rest sourced from reference TRBV19 and TRBJ2-1, is DGGITQSPKYLFRKEGQNVTLSCEQNLNHDAMYWYRQDPGQGLRLIYYSQIVNDFQKGDIAEGYSVSREKKESFPLTVTSAQKNPTAFYLCASSNHGTGLDEQFFGPGTRLTVL.

The chain employs TRBV4-1 and TRBJ1-1, with D unresolved. Trimming pared 0 bases from V and 4 bases from J, leaving 12 bases between. The germline V gene has CDR1 MGHRA and CDR2 YSYEKL. CDR3 length equals 15 residues. This CDR3 reads CASSQDLGGGTEAFF. For the CDR3, the DNA is TGCGCCAGCAGCCAAGATCTGGGAGGAGGCACTGAAGCTTTCTTT.

The chain combines TRBV27 with TRBJ2-7; possibly TRBD2 for D (6 bases). Germline V gene sequence: CDR1 MNHEY, CDR2 SMNVEV (reference sequence). With 7 bases removed from V and 5 bases from J, the gap between germline ends came to 15 bases. The CDR3 has 13 residues. CDR3 loop: CASTGGTIDEQYF. CDR3 nucleotides: TGTGCCAGCACCGGCGGGACCATCGACGAGCAGTACTTC.

This clone was seen a single time. The chain links TRBV5-4 to TRBJ2-7; 11 bases agree with TRBD1. CDR1 SGHNT and CDR2 YYREEE come from the germline V gene (reference sequence). This CDR3 comprises 16 residues. J gave up 0 bases and V 4 bases, and 6 bases lay outside the gene matches. In DNA, the CDR3 is TGTGCCAGCAGCCCCGGACAGGGGGCAGGCTCCTACGAGCAGTACTTC. Amino acids: CASSPGQGAGSYEQYF.